The 17 T cell receptor beta chains below were found in one sample sequenced in a study of regulatory T cells in long-lasting Graves disease. iRepertoire HTBI primers and Arm-PCR of CDR3 regions built TCR beta libraries. TCRdb fed the multiplex PCR reads into MiXCR, producing one record per CDR3 protein. The sample yields some 500,000 distinct CDR3 sequences, around an eighth seen once. As for time point: newly diagnosed GD, antithyroid drugs for less than 3 months. Construction of the TCR library relied on RNA isolated from PBMCs. These data also featured in a second study, about T cells in Graves' hyperthyroidism and ophthalmopathy.

Sequencing used peripheral blood mononuclear cells (PBMCs), obtained at new diagnosis, from a patient treated with antithyroid drugs. These receptors all come from a man aged 25-45 years with Graves disease.

A remark on this clonotype: A much more abundant neighbour one base away suggests this may be a read error. The conserved closing phenylalanine or tryptophan is absent in this CDR3, likely reflecting a read error. The genes are TRBV3-1 and TRBJ2-1; weak D call: TRBD2 (6 bases). Germline loops: CDR1 LGHDT, CDR2 YNNKEL (reference sequence). V shed 1 base and J shed 1 base, with 11 bases lying between them. This CDR3 region has 16 residues. The CDR3 DNA reads as TGTGCCAGCAGCCAAGTTGGAGGGTATTCCTACAATGAGCAGTTCCTC. Translating it yields CASSQVGGYSYNEQFL.

Many counts were recorded for this clonotype. V and J are TRBV2 and TRBJ2-7; D call uncertain. With 3 bases removed from V and 4 bases from J, the gap between germline ends came to 13 bases. Germline V CDR1 and CDR2: SNHLY, FYNNEI. CDR3 length: 14 residues. The DNA of the CDR3 is TGTGCCAGCAGTGAGGCGACCCCGCCTTACGAGCAGTACTTC. It is translated as CASSEATPPYEQYF.

This clonotype has a handful of counts. This chain links TRBV20-1 with TRBJ1-5, with unresolved D. V lost 0 bases and J lost 7, with 10 bases in between. Germline V CDR1 and CDR2: DFQATT, SNEGSKA (reference sequence). The CDR3 spans 13 residues. Here the CDR3 DNA reads TGCAGTGCTAGAGATAAGGTGGCACAGCCCCAGCATTTT. Protein sequence: CSARDKVAQPQHF.

This clonotype was found a few times. This rearrangement joins TRBV28 to TRBJ2-2; maybe TRBD2 (6 bases). CDR1 is MDHEN, CDR2 SYDVKM, per germline. This CDR3 region has 17 residues. Trimming took 6 bases from V and 5 from J, leaving 22 bases between them. The DNA of the CDR3 is TGTGCCAGCAGGGGGGGTTTACAGTTAGGGGCGACCGGGGAGCTGTTTTTT. It codes for CASRGGLQLGATGELFF.

The V call is TRBV30, the J call TRBJ2-7; the D is unclear. Per germline, CDR1 GTSNPN and CDR2 SVGIG (reference sequence). CDR3 length: 13 residues. V lost 0 bases to trimming and J lost 3 bases, with 9 bases between them. CDR3 bases: TGTGCCTGGAGTGTAATGGCAGGCTACGAGCAGTACTTC. Translated: CAWSVMAGYEQYF.

Here the CDR3 reads CASSLDSSPYNEQFF. The DNA of the CDR3 is TGTGCCAGCAGCTTAGACTCTAGTCCCTACAATGAGCAGTTCTTC. This rearrangement joins TRBV7-9 to TRBJ2-1; D uncertain. From germline, CDR1 is SEHNR and CDR2 FQNEAQ (reference sequence). CDR3 length equals 15 residues. Trimming pared 1 base from V and 2 bases from J, leaving 9 bases between.

This clonotype came up a few times. A much larger clone differs from this one at a single base, so this may be a read error. This chain links TRBV6-1 with TRBJ2-5; 8 nucleotides agree with TRBD2. CDR1 and CDR2 from the germline V gene are MNHNS and SASEGT. V dropped 3 bases and J dropped 5; count of bases not matched to a gene: 5. This CDR3 is 14 amino acids long. The CDR3 coding sequence is TGTGCCAGCAGTGACGGGGGGGCCCGGGAGACCCAGTACTTC. It translates to CASSDGGARETQYF.

In its sample, this clonotype was seen a few times. This chain connects TRBV11-2 to TRBJ2-7; 7 nucleotides match TRBD2. V lost 1 base to trimming and J lost 3 bases; unmatched junction nucleotides: 12. CDR1 is SGHAT, CDR2 FQNNGV, per germline. The length of the CDR3 is 17 residues. The CDR3 sequence: CASSLGEGGGVYYEQYF. The CDR3 DNA reads TGTGCCAGCAGCTTAGGTGAGGGTGGGGGGGTCTACTACGAGCAGTACTTC.

This clonotype was seen ten or more times. This chain uses TRBV2 with TRBJ1-2; 8 bases align to TRBD1. V dropped 7 bases and J dropped 3; count of bases not matched to a gene: 4. Looked up from germline, CDR1 is SNHLY and CDR2 is FYNNEI. The CDR3 runs to 13 residues. The chain's CDR3 is CASKQGEDYGYTF. The CDR3 DNA is TGTGCCAGCAAACAGGGGGAGGACTATGGCTACACCTTC.

This clonotype was seen at least ten times. V is TRBV13 and J is TRBJ2-1, with 8 bases aligning to TRBD2. V shed 5 bases, J shed 10 bases, and the junction held 10 bases outside the gene matches. Germline V lookup: CDR1 PRHDT, CDR2 FYEKMQ (reference sequence). The length of the CDR3 is 14 residues. The CDR3 DNA reads as TGTGCCAGCAGCACAAGGACTAGCCCCAGCGAGCAGTTCTTC. This sequence encodes CASSTRTSPSEQFF.

This clonotype was recorded at least ten times. The chain joins TRBV29-1 to TRBJ2-1; possible D gene TRBD1, 5 bases. The V gene lost 4 bases and the J gene lost 3 bases, with 10 bases spanning the gap. Germline CDR1 is SQVTM and CDR2 is ANQGSEA. CDR3 size: 13 residues. The CDR3 DNA reads TGCAGCGTTGCTGGGGCCCACTACAATGAGCAGTTCTTC. Residues: CSVAGAHYNEQFF.

This clonotype was counted a few times. In nucleotides, the CDR3 is TGCAGCGTTGATCGGGGGGGCTATGGCTACACCTTC. This gives the protein CSVDRGGYGYTF. This rearrangement joins TRBV29-1 to TRBJ1-2; possible D gene TRBD1, 5 bases. With 3 bases removed from V and 4 bases from J, the gap between germline ends came to 9 bases. The CDR3 is made up of 12 amino acids. Per germline, CDR1 SQVTM and CDR2 ANQGSEA.

This clonotype has only a few counts. This may arise from a read error, as a much more abundant clone is one base away. J is TRBJ2-1 and V is TRBV12-3 or TRBV12-4, with D perhaps matching TRBD1 (5 bases). Trimming cost V 1 base and J 10 bases, with 14 bases left between them. This CDR3 is built from 14 residues. CDR3 protein: CASSLGGMGYEQFF. In nucleotides, the CDR3 is TGTGCCAGCAGTTTAGGGGGCATGGGCTACGAGCAGTTCTTC.

There are many counts of this clonotype. The chain couples TRBV2 to TRBJ2-7; tentatively, D is TRBD2 (6 bases). Germline CDR1 reads SNHLY; CDR2 reads FYNNEI. The CDR3 runs to 12 residues. V was shortened by 8 bases and J by 2 bases, with 10 bases between the two germline ends. The CDR3 DNA is TGTGCCAGCGGGGGGTCCACCTACGAGCAGTACTTC. Protein sequence: CASGGSTYEQYF.

This clonotype has just a few counts. The chain has TRBV12-5 and TRBJ1-1; D is uncertain. Trimming removed 4 bases from V and 3 bases from J, with 15 bases in between. The germline gives CDR1 LGHNT, CDR2 FRNRAP. The CDR3 runs 15 residues. CDR3 in DNA: TGTGCTAGTGGTTCTCAGGTCGGGAGTTACACTGAAGCTTTCTTT. Its protein is CASGSQVGSYTEAFF.

The genes are TRBV20-1 and TRBJ2-1; a possible D gene is TRBD1 (6 bases). From germline, CDR1 is DFQATT and CDR2 SNEGSKA (reference sequence). The V end was cut by 6 bases, the J end by 0 bases, with 9 bases between. The CDR3 is 13 residues long. The CDR3 here is CSARQVSYNEQFF. Here the CDR3 DNA reads TGCAGTGCGAGACAGGTCTCCTACAATGAGCAGTTCTTC.

This clonotype was seen ten or more times. The CDR3 coding sequence is TGCGCCAGCAAAGCGGGGATCTACACAGATACGCAGTATTTT. Its protein product is CASKAGIYTDTQYF. This chain links TRBV5-1 with TRBJ2-3, with 7 bases aligning to TRBD2. There are 14 residues in the CDR3. The V gene's germline CDR1 is SGHRS and CDR2 YFSETQ. J lost 2 bases, V lost 6 bases, and 6 bases had no gene match.